This T cell receptor (beta chain) was observed in a study of blood T cells in healthy people across ages. V lost 5 bases, J lost 4 bases, and 17 bases lay in between. The CDR3 totals 15 residues. CDR1 and CDR2 (germline): SGHVS, FQNEAQ. A second PCR, run for about 6 to 11 cycles, used a sample-barcoded 5' primer plus a J-beta primer mix. A single record per CDR3 protein comes from TCRdb applying MiXCR to the 5' RACE reads. The sample gives under 2 million distinct CDR3 sequences, roughly a third of which show up once; around 11% is in the top ten. The receptor's source is a woman in her 30s in good health. Sequenced: blood. The J gene is TRBJ2-5, the V gene TRBV7-8; tentatively, D is TRBD2 (7 bases). Here the CDR3 reads CASSPNGGRGETQYF. As DNA, the CDR3 is TGTGCCAGCAGCCCCAACGGGGGGCGGGGAGAGACCCAGTACTTC. Based on the CDR3 plus reference TRBV7-8 and TRBJ2-5, the full variable domain is GAGVSQSPRYKVAKRGQDVALRCDPISGHVSLFWYQQALGQGPEFLTYFQNEAQLDKSGLPSDRFFAERPEGSVSTLKIQRTQQEDSAVYLCASSPNGGRGETQYFGPGTRLLVL.